This record covers a single T cell receptor (beta chain). Its antigen remains unidentified. This CDR3 has 19 amino acids. V was cut by 3 bases and J by 0 bases, with 21 bases left in between. Germline V gives CDR1 SGHDT, CDR2 YYEEEE. Alongside a J-beta primer mix, a sample-barcoded 5' primer served in a second PCR lasting roughly 6 to 11 cycles. TCRdb passed the 5' RACE reads through MiXCR, listing each CDR3 protein once. The top ten clones hold over 10% of a sample with hundreds of thousands of distinct CDR3 sequences, around 36% of them seen once. The entry originates in a study of blood T cells in healthy people across ages. Each donor had around 11 milliliters of peripheral blood drawn. Researchers report isolating at least 7 million PBMCs per sample. Overall study findings and caveats: A strong correlation was seen between TCR beta diversity and naive T cell percentage.

Sequencing was carried out using blood. This chain links TRBV5-6 with TRBJ1-4, with D possibly TRBD1 on 5 matching bases. This clonotype originated in a man aged 18 to 30 in good health. The CDR3 spells CASSWSGTQIPATNEKLFF. The DNA for the CDR3 is TGTGCCAGCAGCTGGTCCGGGACGCAGATTCCCGCAACTAATGAAAAACTGTTTTTT.